These T cell receptor beta chains were read from a single sample in a study of cytomegalovirus exposure and HLA in healthy donors. Method: immunoSEQ multiplex PCR; TCRdb's copy keeps in-frame clones and lacks some. The table shows tens of thousands of clones, with roughly 95% occurring only once. Sequences were obtained from PBMCs. Receptors originate from a woman aged 18-29 years in good health and CMV-seronegative. Both conserved end residues are part of each CDR3. A D gene is named only where the DNA matches it firmly. Rows may omit the clone size; those that give it use once, few, many or a size class.

D gene	V gene	J gene	clone size	CDR3 length	CDR3 protein	CDR3 DNA
-	TRBV6-5	TRBJ1-3	-	14	CASRLTSSGNTIYF	TGTGCCAGCAGGTTAACAAGCTCTGGAAACACCATATATTTT
-	TRBV28	TRBJ1-2	-	11	CASSGVYGYTF	TGTGCCAGCAGCGGAGTCTATGGCTACACCTTC
TRBD2	TRBV30	TRBJ2-5	-	16	CACRPHVAGFQETQYF	TGTGCCTGTCGTCCGCACGTAGCGGGGTTCCAAGAGACCCAGTACTTC
-	TRBV5-1	TRBJ1-1	-	12	CASSLTTGAAFF	TGCGCCAGCAGCCTGACGACAGGAGCAGCTTTCTTT
-	TRBV29-1	TRBJ2-6	-	13	CSVAGSGANVLTF	TGCAGCGTTGCCGGTTCTGGGGCCAACGTCCTGACTTTC
TRBD1	TRBV14	TRBJ1-1	-	14	CASSHWDRNTEAFF	TGTGCCAGCAGCCATTGGGACAGAAACACTGAAGCTTTCTTT
TRBD2	TRBV4-1	TRBJ2-3	-	15	CASSPSGGLTDTQYF	TGCGCCAGCAGCCCTAGCGGGGGGCTTACAGATACGCAGTATTTT
-	TRBV10-3	TRBJ1-1	-	12	CAIMTGQSEAFF	TGTGCCATCATGACAGGACAGTCAGAAGCTTTCTTT
TRBD1	TRBV14	TRBJ2-1	-	15	CASSQDVTGVNEQFF	TGTGCCAGCAGCCAAGACGTGACAGGGGTTAATGAGCAGTTCTTC
-	TRBV12-5	TRBJ1-2	-	18	CASGLVPTGGHVFHGYTF	TGTGCTAGTGGTTTGGTCCCGACAGGCGGCCATGTCTTTCACGGCTACACCTTC
-	TRBV19	TRBJ1-3	-	15	CASTRGGFSGNTIYF	TGTGCCAGTACCCGGGGGGGATTCTCTGGAAACACCATATATTTT
TRBD1	TRBV11-3	TRBJ2-7	-	13	CASSGGDRGEQYF	TGTGCCAGCAGCGGGGGGGACAGGGGGGAGCAGTACTTC
-	TRBV2	TRBJ2-1	-	14	CANQQGSSYNEQFF	TGTGCCAATCAACAGGGAAGCTCCTACAATGAGCAGTTCTTC
-	TRBV18	TRBJ2-2	-	14	CASSPRGFTGELFF	TGTGCCAGCTCACCAAGGGGATTCACCGGGGAGCTGTTTTTT
-	TRBV19	TRBJ2-5	-	15	CASSIGGSTQETQYF	TGTGCCAGTAGTATAGGGGGCAGCACTCAAGAGACCCAGTACTTC
-	TRBV7-2	TRBJ2-7	-	16	CASSLVSGRGPYEQYF	TGTGCCAGCAGCTTAGTGTCCGGGAGAGGTCCCTACGAGCAGTACTTC
-	TRBV19	TRBJ1-3	once	14	CATGGDLSGNTIYF	TGTGCCACTGGGGGGGATCTCTCTGGAAACACCATATATTTT
-	TRBV10-3	TRBJ2-7	-	14	CAISGRDSLYEQYF	TGTGCCATCAGTGGGCGTGACTCGTTATACGAGCAGTACTTC
-	TRBV5-1	TRBJ1-1	-	15	CASSSPAGMNTEAFF	TGCGCCAGCAGCTCCCCGGCGGGTATGAACACTGAAGCTTTCTTT
-	TRBV2	TRBJ2-7	-	12	CASTGEGYEQYF	TGTGCCAGCACAGGGGAGGGATACGAGCAGTACTTC
TRBD2	TRBV4-1	TRBJ2-1	-	16	CASSQLAGKGYNEQFF	TGCGCCAGCAGCCAACTAGCGGGGAAGGGGTACAATGAGCAGTTCTTC
-	TRBV9	TRBJ2-7	-	14	CASSVNAGAGEQYF	TGTGCCAGCAGCGTAAATGCAGGGGCTGGCGAGCAGTACTTC
-	TRBV18	TRBJ1-4	-	16	CASSPSLSAGGEKLFF	TGTGCCAGCTCACCATCACTTTCTGCCGGGGGTGAAAAACTGTTTTTT
-	TRBV5-4	TRBJ1-2	-	13	CASSHRDNYGYTF	TGTGCCAGCAGCCACAGGGACAACTATGGCTACACCTTC
-	TRBV7-9	TRBJ2-7	once	14	CASSSPEEDYEQYF	TGTGCCAGCAGCTCGCCCGAAGAGGATTACGAGCAGTACTTC
-	TRBV7-7	TRBJ2-3	-	16	CASSHPPRTGTDTQYF	TGTGCCAGCAGTCACCCTCCCCGGACAGGCACAGATACGCAGTATTTT
-	TRBV14	TRBJ2-7	-	15	CASSPTSLATREQYF	TGTGCCAGCAGCCCGACCAGCCTAGCGACGAGAGAGCAGTACTTC
-	TRBV5-6	TRBJ1-3	once	13	CASSPDTGNTIYF	TGTGCCAGCAGCCCGGACACAGGAAACACCATATATTTT
TRBD2	TRBV28	TRBJ2-4	-	18	CASTPGRVRGKAKNIQYF	TGTGCCAGCACCCCGGGGAGGGTCCGAGGGAAAGCCAAAAACATTCAGTACTTC
-	TRBV19	TRBJ1-2	-	15	CASRESGGTFYGYTF	TGTGCCAGTAGAGAGAGCGGGGGAACCTTCTATGGCTACACCTTC
-	TRBV5-1	TRBJ2-2	-	16	CASSPRGAAYTGELFF	TGCGCCAGCAGCCCACGGGGGGCAGCCTACACCGGGGAGCTGTTTTTT
-	TRBV7-9	TRBJ1-4	-	13	CASSFPPGEKLFF	TGTGCCAGCAGCTTTCCCCCGGGGGAAAAACTGTTTTTT
-	TRBV29-1	TRBJ2-3	-	12	CSVEELTDTQYF	TGCAGCGTTGAGGAACTGACTGATACGCAGTATTTT
-	TRBV7-9	TRBJ1-2	-	11	CASSLELGYTF	TGTGCCAGCAGCTTAGAATTAGGCTACACCTTC
-	TRBV9	TRBJ2-1	-	14	CASSVLDSLNEQFF	TGTGCCAGCAGCGTTTTGGACAGTCTCAATGAGCAGTTCTTC
TRBD2	TRBV4-3	TRBJ2-1	once	19	CASSLHIGGLAGIYNEQFF	TGCGCCAGCAGCCTTCACATTGGGGGACTAGCGGGGATATACAATGAGCAGTTCTTC
-	TRBV10-1	TRBJ2-3	-	15	CASSPVQAGTDTQYF	TGCGCCAGCAGTCCCGTCCAAGCCGGCACAGATACGCAGTATTTT
-	TRBV2	TRBJ1-1	-	12	CASSGGYTEAFF	TGTGCCAGCAGCGGGGGATACACTGAAGCTTTCTTT
TRBD1	TRBV5-5	TRBJ1-5	-	15	CASSLGQGSTQPQHF	TGTGCCAGCAGCTTGGGACAGGGGAGCACACAGCCCCAGCATTTT
TRBD1	TRBV5-1	TRBJ2-3	-	16	CASSIQGDPSTDTQYF	TGCGCCAGCAGTATACAGGGGGACCCTAGCACAGATACGCAGTATTTT
-	TRBV28	TRBJ1-3	-	15	CASGGGGLSRNTIYF	TGTGCCAGCGGCGGGGGGGGACTTTCGAGAAACACCATATATTTT
TRBD2	TRBV7-8	TRBJ2-2	-	16	CASSLFSGGNTGELFF	TGTGCCAGCAGCTTATTTAGCGGGGGTAACACCGGGGAGCTGTTTTTT
TRBD1	TRBV30	TRBJ1-5	few	17	CAWSAGTGARSNQPQHF	TGTGCCTGGAGTGCCGGGACAGGGGCTCGAAGCAATCAGCCCCAGCATTTT
-	TRBV5-1	TRBJ2-5	-	13	CASSFGGEETQYF	TGCGCCAGCAGCTTCGGAGGGGAAGAGACCCAGTACTTC
-	TRBV5-6	TRBJ2-5	-	14	CASSSQGREETQYF	TGTGCCAGCAGCTCCCAGGGCAGGGAAGAGACCCAGTACTTC
-	TRBV27	TRBJ2-2	few	11	CASSLTGELFF	TGTGCCAGCAGTCTCACCGGGGAGCTGTTTTTT
TRBD1	TRBV6-5	TRBJ1-6	-	15	CASSYRPDRVSPLHF	TGTGCCAGCAGTTACAGGCCGGACAGGGTTTCACCCCTCCACTTT
-	TRBV11-2	TRBJ2-7	once	14	CASSLDLRSYEQYF	TGTGCCAGCAGCTTAGATTTGCGTTCCTACGAGCAGTACTTC
-	TRBV18	TRBJ2-7	-	13	CASSPTGNGEQYF	TGTGCCAGCTCCCCTACAGGGAATGGCGAGCAGTACTTC
-	TRBV30	TRBJ2-7	-	13	CAWSQANTYEQYF	TGTGCCTGGAGTCAGGCGAATACTTACGAGCAGTACTTC